The 2 T cell receptor beta chains listed next were all sequenced from one sample in a study of OX40 agonist ivuxolimab in advanced cancers. TCRdb's table, derived via immunoSEQ multiplex PCR, lists solely in-frame clones and lacks some. The repertoire holds tens of thousands of clones, with approximately 90% as singletons. Sequencing used CD4+ or CD8+ T cells sorted from blood, obtained in a trial of the OX40 agonist ivuxolimab. Receptor source: an adult with an advanced solid tumor such as melanoma, head and neck, liver or kidney cancer.

This chain uses TRBV15 with TRBJ1-1, with 8 bases matching TRBD1. Germline values: CDR1 LNHNV, CDR2 YYDKDF (reference sequence). V was pared by 6 bases and J by 3 bases, with 9 bases of the junction left unmatched. The CDR3 sequence is 15 residues long. CDR3 sequence reads: CATRSDRGHYTEAFF. The CDR3 region has the DNA TGTGCCACCAGGTCCGACAGGGGCCATTACACTGAAGCTTTCTTT.

This sequence joins TRBV4-2 and TRBJ2-5; 12 bases map to TRBD2. Germline trimming cut 5 bases from V and 1 base from J; bases unmatched to any gene: 2. From germline, CDR1 is LGHNA and CDR2 YNFKEQ. The CDR3 extends over 15 amino acids. The CDR3 here is CASSASGGAQETQYF. The CDR3 region has the DNA TGTGCCAGCAGCGCTAGCGGGGGGGCCCAAGAGACCCAGTACTTC.